One sample yielded the 11 T cell receptor beta chains listed below, sequenced in a study of cytomegalovirus exposure and HLA in healthy donors. PCR used 60 Vbeta primers and 13 Jbeta primers. Assay used: immunoSEQ multiplex PCR; TCRdb lists only in-frame clones, some missing. The sample holds more than 100,000 clones, about 83% seen once. The material sequenced was PBMCs. Receptor source: a woman between 40 and 50 years old in good health and CMV-seropositive.

V usage is TRBV5-1 and J usage is TRBJ1-2, with TRBD1 identical over 9 bases. Germline trimming cut 3 bases from V and 8 bases from J; bases unmatched to any gene: 5. Germline CDR1 SGHRS, CDR2 YFSETQ. The CDR3 has 13 amino acids. The CDR3 sequence: CASSSGQGKGYTF. CDR3 DNA: TGCGCCAGCAGCTCAGGACAGGGGAAGGGCTACACCTTC.

The chain couples TRBV6-1 to TRBJ2-3, with D maybe TRBD2 (6 bases). CDR1 MNHNS and CDR2 SASEGT come from the germline V gene. This CDR3 contains 14 residues. The ends were cut back, 6 bases at V and 2 bases at J, with 12 bases in the middle. The CDR3 here is CASSRGRTTDTQYF. DNA of the CDR3: TGTGCCAGCAGCCGGGGGAGAACCACAGATACGCAGTATTTT.

J is TRBJ1-1 and V is TRBV5-1; D remains ambiguous. Germline values: CDR1 SGHRS, CDR2 YFSETQ. The length of the CDR3 is 14 residues. Trimming took off 3 bases at V and 1 base at J, with 10 bases between the two ends. This chain's CDR3 is CASSSTTSNTEAFF. In nucleotides, the CDR3 is TGCGCCAGCAGCTCTACGACTTCGAACACTGAAGCTTTCTTT. The whole variable domain, remainder taken from reference TRBV5-1 and TRBJ1-1, is KAGVTQTPRYLIKTRGQQVTLSCSPISGHRSVSWYQQTPGQGLQFLFEYFSETQRNKGNFPGRFSGRQFSNSRSEMNVSTLELGDSALYLCASSSTTSNTEAFFGQGTRLTVV.

The gene calls are TRBV6-5 and TRBJ2-7; D may be TRBD2 (6 bases). This CDR3 has 14 amino acids. The germline gives CDR1 MNHEY, CDR2 SVGAGI. Deletions cut 6 bases from V and 7 bases from J, with 19 bases between. CDR3 DNA sequence: TGTGCCAGCAGCCCCGAGAACGGGAGTGGGGAGCAGTACTTC. This translates into CASSPENGSGEQYF.

The chain carries TRBV4-1 and TRBJ2-6; 8 bases line up with TRBD2. This CDR3 has 18 amino acids. Germline V CDR1 and CDR2: MGHRA, YSYEKL. V gave up 0 bases and J gave up 0 bases; unmatched junction bases: 4. The DNA of the CDR3 is TGCGCCAGCAGCCAAGATCGGGGGGGAGACTCTGGGGCCAACGTCCTGACTTTC. Residues: CASSQDRGGDSGANVLTF.

The chain uses TRBV9 and TRBJ2-5; TRBD1 aligns across 8 bases. This CDR3 spans 15 amino acids. Germline V gene sequence: CDR1 SGDLS, CDR2 YYNGEE. Losses at the gene ends were 5 bases for V and 4 bases for J; bases not matched to a gene: 10. Here the CDR3 DNA reads TGTGCCAGCAGTCGATCACAGGGGGTCTTAGAGACCCAGTACTTC. This encodes CASSRSQGVLETQYF.

The chain has TRBV5-6 and TRBJ2-3; D is uncertain. The length of the CDR3 is 16 residues. The germline CDR1 and CDR2 sequences are SGHDT and YYEEEE. V was pared by 0 bases and J by 1 base, with 12 bases between. CDR3 sequence reads: CASSLDGFPGTDTQYF. CDR3 in DNA: TGTGCCAGCAGCTTGGACGGGTTCCCCGGCACAGATACGCAGTATTTT.

Points on this clone: At one end the junction does not follow the germline gene, possibly because of a read error. V and J are TRBV7-7 and TRBJ2-5; 9 bases match TRBD1. The length of the CDR3 is 14 residues. Germline values: CDR1 SSHAT, CDR2 FNYEAQ (reference sequence). The CDR3: CASSRDRGKETQYF. In DNA, the CDR3 is TGTGCTAGCAGCCGCGACAGGGGGAAAGAGACCCAGTACTTC.

The V and J genes are TRBV5-8 and TRBJ1-6; D gene unclear. Trimming removed 6 bases at V and 14 bases at J, with 15 bases between. CDR3 length: 12 residues. The V gene's germline CDR1 is SGHTS and CDR2 YDEGEE. CDR3 residues: CASNIERGTLHF. The CDR3 DNA reads TGTGCCAGCAACATAGAGCGAGGGACCCTCCACTTT. Drawing the rest from reference TRBV5-8 and TRBJ1-6, the complete variable domain is EAGVTQSPTHLIKTRGQQATLRCSPISGHTSVYWYQQALGLGLQFLLWYDEGEERNRGNFPPRFSGRQFPNYSSELNVNALELEDSALYLCASNIERGTLHFGNGTRLTVT.

This clone was observed a few times. The J gene is TRBJ2-1, the V gene TRBV5-1; 8 bases are shared with TRBD2. The V gene end was trimmed by 0 bases and the J gene end by 5 bases; junction bases not matched to a gene: 7. This CDR3 has 16 amino acids. The germline gives CDR1 SGHRS, CDR2 YFSETQ. CDR3 protein: CASSLAVGLGDNEQFF. The CDR3 bases are TGCGCCAGCAGCTTGGCCGTGGGACTAGGGGACAATGAGCAGTTCTTC.

The chain employs TRBV15 and TRBJ1-5; possibly TRBD1 for D (5 bases). Germline V CDR1 and CDR2: LNHNV, YYDKDF (reference sequence). This CDR3 has 16 amino acids. V shed 3 bases and J shed 5 bases, with 17 bases lying between them. CDR3 DNA sequence: TGTGCCACCAGCAGGGGGGGGAGAGGGGACCATCAGCCCCAGCATTTT. Residues: CATSRGGRGDHQPQHF.